A selection of T cell receptor beta chains follows, all from one sample in a study of T cells after posttransplantation cyclophosphamide. The table came from immunoSEQ multiplex PCR; TCRdb's copy has only in-frame clones and leaves some out. The table shows about 43,000 clones, with roughly 91% occurring only once. The sequencing used PBMCs, collected about 64 days after allogeneic stem cell transplant with posttransplant cyclophosphamide. The source is a male patient aged 60-70 years who received an allogeneic stem cell transplant from a related donor and was CMV-positive. Certain T cells may be donor cells from the graft. The CDR3 runs from the conserved cysteine through the conserved F or W. A D gene is named only where the DNA matches it firmly. Size values are once, few and many counts, or a class for expanded clones, and some rows have none.

d_call cdr3_length j_call v_call clone_size cdr3_nt cdr3_aa
TRBD2 16 TRBJ2-3 TRBV11-2 - TGTGCCAGCAGAACGCGCGGGGGGGCCAATGCAGATACGCAGTATTTT CASRTRGGANADTQYF
- 16 TRBJ1-1 TRBV11-2 - TGTGCCAGCAACAACCCCGGGTCGACAGCTAACACTGAAGCTTTCTTT CASNNPGSTANTEAFF
- 12 TRBJ1-1 TRBV19 - TGTGCCAGTACCTTTTCCAGCACTGAAGCTTTCTTT CASTFSSTEAFF
- 14 TRBJ1-2 TRBV19 - TGTGCCAGTAGTATAGTTGGAGGGGACTATGGCTACACCTTC CASSIVGGDYGYTF
TRBD1 15 TRBJ1-6 TRBV11-2 - TGTGCCAGCAGTAACACCGGGACAGCGAATTCACCCCTCCACTTT CASSNTGTANSPLHF
- 12 TRBJ2-7 TRBV28 - TGTGCCAGCAACCTCCGGTGGGGCGAGCAGTACTTC CASNLRWGEQYF
- 13 TRBJ1-2 TRBV19 - TGTGCCAGTAGGTTCGGAGGCAAAAATGGCTACACCTTC CASRFGGKNGYTF
- 13 TRBJ1-1 TRBV11-3 once TGTGCCAGCAGCGCCTACAGGGACCGTACAGCTTTCTTT CASSAYRDRTAFF
- 15 TRBJ1-2 TRBV10-1 - TGCGCCAGCAGTGCTGTGATGGGTCAGGGGAATGGCTACACCTTC CASSAVMGQGNGYTF
- 18 TRBJ2-4 TRBV27 - TGTGCCAGCAAAAGGGCTAGCGCTACAAATCTAGCCAAAAACATTCAGTACTTC CASKRASATNLAKNIQYF
- 13 TRBJ1-1 TRBV6-1 - TGTGCCAGCAGTGCGACTCTGGCGCACGAAGCTTTCTTT CASSATLAHEAFF
TRBD2 17 TRBJ2-7 TRBV6-1 - TGTGCCAGCAGTGACCCCGGGACTAGCGGGGTGTCGAGGGAGCAGTACTTC CASSDPGTSGVSREQYF
TRBD1 13 TRBJ1-1 TRBV19 - TGTGCCAGTAAACAGGGGACCAACACTGAAGCTTTCTTT CASKQGTNTEAFF
- 14 TRBJ1-6 TRBV27 - TGTGCCAGCAGTTTAGTCAGTTATAATTCACCCCTCCACTTT CASSLVSYNSPLHF
- 15 TRBJ1-1 TRBV2 - TGTGCCAGCAGTAACGGAACAGGGTTAGACACTGAAGCTTTCTTT CASSNGTGLDTEAFF
TRBD1 20 TRBJ1-2 TRBV7-8 - TGTGCCAGCAGCTTAGGATGGGTTGCGGGACAGGGGGCAAGGGACTATGGCTACACCTTC CASSLGWVAGQGARDYGYTF
- 10 TRBJ2-1 TRBV20-1 - TGCAGTGCTAAACGGGACAAGCAGTTCTTC CSAKRDKQFF
TRBD1 15 TRBJ1-2 TRBV9 - TGTGCCAGCAGCGCCCGGGACAGGGTCGACTATGGCTACACCTTC CASSARDRVDYGYTF
- 14 TRBJ2-5 TRBV6-5 once TGTGCCAGCAGTTCGTGGAGGGACCAAGAGACCCAGTACTTC CASSSWRDQETQYF
- 16 TRBJ2-2 TRBV12-2 - TGTGCAAGTCTTTTTGGGGACTTTTTAAACACCGGGGAGCTGTTTTTT CASLFGDFLNTGELFF
TRBD1 16 TRBJ1-6 TRBV5-1 - TGCGCCAGCAGCTCGGGGGGGGACAGGGTAATCTCACCCCTCCACTTT CASSSGGDRVISPLHF
TRBD2 12 TRBJ2-5 TRBV6-5 - TGTGCCAGCAGGGGACTAGCGGAGACCCAGTACTTC CASRGLAETQYF
TRBD2 15 TRBJ2-1 TRBV7-6 - TGTGCCAGCAGCTTAGGTACGGCGGGGGGGTATGAGCAGTTCTTC CASSLGTAGGYEQFF
- 15 TRBJ1-1 TRBV21-1 - TGTGCCAGCAGCAAAGATCTGAGGGGGACAGGTAAAGCTTTCTTT CASSKDLRGTGKAFF
TRBD1 15 TRBJ1-1 TRBV5-1 - TGCGCCAGCAGCTCTATTGGACAGGGTAGCACTGAAGCTTTCTTT CASSSIGQGSTEAFF
- 13 TRBJ1-2 TRBV10-3 - TGTGCCACCCCGGGGGAGTCCCTATATGGCTACACCTTC CATPGESLYGYTF
- 15 TRBJ1-1 TRBV4-1 - TGCGCCAGCAGCCAAGACCCCACAGGGTACACTGAAGCTTTCTTT CASSQDPTGYTEAFF
- 15 TRBJ1-5 TRBV11-2 - TGTGCCAGCAGCCGCGGGGCGGGGAGTGGTCAGCCCCAGCATTTT CASSRGAGSGQPQHF
TRBD1 14 TRBJ1-1 TRBV6-7 - TGTGCCAGCAAAAACAGGGGAATGAACACTGAAGCTTTCTTT CASKNRGMNTEAFF
TRBD2 13 TRBJ2-2 TRBV4-1 - TGCGCCAGCAGCCCTAGCGGCACCGGGGAGCTGTTTTTT CASSPSGTGELFF
- 14 TRBJ1-1 TRBV19 - TGTGCCAGTAAGGTAAGGGGCAGGGACACTGAAGCTTTCTTT CASKVRGRDTEAFF
TRBD2 16 TRBJ2-5 TRBV4-2 - TGTGCCAGCAGCCCCGGGACTAGCGGGGCTCAAGAGACCCAGTACTTC CASSPGTSGAQETQYF
TRBD1 13 TRBJ1-2 TRBV5-8 - TGTGCCAGCAGCTTGGACAGGGGCTATGGCTACACCTTC CASSLDRGYGYTF
TRBD2 14 TRBJ2-7 TRBV11-2 - TGTGCCAGCAGCTTGGGACTAGCGGACTACGAGCAGTACTTC CASSLGLADYEQYF
- 15 TRBJ1-1 TRBV19 once TGTGCCAGTAGTAAACAAAGTCGACAGACGACTGAAGCTTTCTTT CASSKQSRQTTEAFF
- 15 TRBJ2-2 TRBV6-5 - TGTGCCAGCAGTTACGACAGCGTGAACACCGGGGAGCTGTTTTTT CASSYDSVNTGELFF
TRBD1 15 TRBJ2-2 TRBV4-1 - TGCGCCAGCAGCCGCGGACAGGGAAACACCGGGGAGCTGTTTTTT CASSRGQGNTGELFF
TRBD1 14 TRBJ1-5 TRBV19 - TGTGCCAGTACGGAGGGACAGGGGTCGCAGCCCCAGCATTTT CASTEGQGSQPQHF
- 13 TRBJ1-2 TRBV6-1 - TGTGCCAGCATAGAGGCAGTGAATGGTGGCTACACCTTC CASIEAVNGGYTF
- 12 TRBJ1-6 TRBV7-9 - TGTGCCAGCAGGAACGAGAATTCACCCCTCCACTTT CASRNENSPLHF
- 13 TRBJ1-5 TRBV6-5 - TGTGCCAGCAGGGTTCAGAGCAATCAGCCCCAGCATTTT CASRVQSNQPQHF
- 16 TRBJ1-5 TRBV2 - TGTGCCAGCAGTGATATAGGAGACCTTAGCAATCAGCCCCAGCATTTT CASSDIGDLSNQPQHF
TRBD1 14 TRBJ1-2 TRBV5-1 - TGCGCCAGCAGCCTAGGACAGGGCATGGGTGGCTACACCTTC CASSLGQGMGGYTF
TRBD1 16 TRBJ1-1 TRBV19 - TGTGCCAGTAGTATGATGGGGACAGGGGAGACCACTGAAGCTTTCTTT CASSMMGTGETTEAFF
TRBD2 15 TRBJ2-3 TRBV6-4 once TGTGCCAGCAGTGACTCGCGGGGGGGCACAGATACGCAGTATTTT CASSDSRGGTDTQYF
- 15 TRBJ1-3 TRBV5-1 - TGCGCCAGCAGCCCCGACGGGGGTCTGGGGAACACCATATATTTT CASSPDGGLGNTIYF
- 11 TRBJ2-1 TRBV2 once TGTGCCAGCAGCCGCGGGATCGAGCAGTTCTTC CASSRGIEQFF